Following are 27 T cell receptor beta chains from one sample sequenced in a study of CD8 T cells in Susac syndrome. An amount of RNA that ranged from about 0.45 to 1 ug was reverse transcribed with random hexamers. TCRdb independently ran MiXCR on the immunoSEQ multiplex PCR reads; one entry per CDR3 protein. The table records 150,000 to 200,000 distinct CDR3 sequences, 95% to 97% of them present only once. The sample comprised CD4+ T cells from PBMCs. Receptors were obtained from a human donor with Susac syndrome.

V and J are TRBV9 and TRBJ2-5; D not certain. The V end lost 0 bases, the J end lost 4 bases, and 7 bases lay between the germline ends. The CDR3 sequence is 13 residues long. Germline CDR1 is SGDLS and CDR2 is YYNGEE. The CDR3 spells CASSVASGETQYF. CDR3 nucleotides: TGTGCCAGCAGCGTAGCCTCGGGAGAGACCCAGTACTTC.

This chain joins TRBV20-1 and TRBJ2-3, with D maybe TRBD2 (6 bases). CDR1 is DFQATT, CDR2 SNEGSKA, per germline (reference sequence). V was shortened by 4 bases and J by 1 base, with 9 bases between the two germline ends. The CDR3 contains 13 residues. The CDR3: CSAKSGGTDTQYF. As DNA, the CDR3 is TGCAGTGCTAAATCGGGGGGCACAGATACGCAGTATTTT.

The J gene is TRBJ1-4, the V gene TRBV7-9, with D uncertain. Germline loops: CDR1 SEHNR, CDR2 FQNEAQ (reference sequence). Deletions cut 6 bases from V and 0 bases from J, with 11 bases between. The CDR3 is 15 residues long. The CDR3 loop reads CASRFDSATNEKLFF. CDR3 nucleotides: TGTGCCAGCAGATTTGATTCTGCAACTAATGAAAAACTGTTTTTT.

V is TRBV27 and J is TRBJ2-5; tentatively, D is TRBD2 (6 bases). Trimming pared 6 bases from V and 5 bases from J, leaving 13 bases between. CDR1 is MNHEY and CDR2 is SMNVEV in the germline V gene (reference sequence). The CDR3 has 13 residues. CDR3 bases: TGTGCCAGCAGGCCGGGAGTCGGTGAGACCCAGTACTTC. Its translation: CASRPGVGETQYF.

The chain links TRBV20-1 to TRBJ2-7, with 10 bases lining up with TRBD1. The germline gives CDR1 DFQATT, CDR2 SNEGSKA (reference sequence). The V and J ends lost 5 bases and 2 bases, in that order; junction bases with no gene match: 3. The CDR3 totals 13 residues. The CDR3 nucleotides are TGCAGTGCTCCGGACAGGGGGACCTACGAGCAGTACTTC. This gives the protein CSAPDRGTYEQYF.

The rearrangement uses TRBV12-3 or TRBV12-4 and TRBJ2-3; 7 bases fit TRBD2. This CDR3 is 13 amino acids long. The V segment lost 5 bases and the J segment 8 bases; nucleotides outside the gene matches: 7. This CDR3 is CASSRAGLGTQYF. The CDR3 DNA is TGTGCCAGCAGTAGAGCGGGGTTGGGTACGCAGTATTTT.

The V gene is TRBV20-1, the J gene TRBJ1-1; D remains unclear. This CDR3 has 13 residues. Trimming took 4 bases from V and 0 from J, leaving 9 bases between them. In germline, CDR1 is DFQATT, CDR2 SNEGSKA (reference sequence). CDR3 nucleotide sequence: TGCAGTGCTAAGGAACTAGTGAACACTGAAGCTTTCTTT. Its translation is CSAKELVNTEAFF.

This chain connects TRBV30 to TRBJ1-5; maybe TRBD1 (5 bases). CDR3 length: 14 amino acids. Trimming left V 0 bases short and J 4 bases short, with 10 bases between. Germline V gene lookup returns CDR1 GTSNPN and CDR2 SVGIG (reference sequence). Written as DNA, the CDR3 is TGTGCCTGGAGTGTAAGGGCAGGGAATCAGCCCCAGCATTTT. Encoded protein: CAWSVRAGNQPQHF.

The gene calls are TRBV20-1 and TRBJ2-5; D not resolved. The length of the CDR3 is 14 residues. V was cut by 0 bases and J by 4 bases, with 12 bases left in between. Germline lookup yields CDR1 DFQATT and CDR2 SNEGSKA (reference sequence). The CDR3 region has the DNA TGCAGTGCTAGAGATACGGCACCGAGAGAGACCCAGTACTTC. Translating it yields CSARDTAPRETQYF.

The chain has TRBV6-5 and TRBJ2-1, with D possibly being TRBD2 (6 bases). The V end was cut by 5 bases, the J end by 9 bases, with 14 bases between. The CDR3 sequence is 13 residues long. Germline V CDR1 and CDR2: MNHEY, SVGAGI. The CDR3 region has the DNA TGTGCCAGCAGTCGGGAGCCAGGAGGTGAGCAGTTCTTC. Translated: CASSREPGGEQFF.

The genes are TRBV4-2 and TRBJ2-2; TRBD2 is a possible D gene (5 bases). Looked up from germline, CDR1 is LGHNA and CDR2 is YNFKEQ. This CDR3 spans 14 amino acids. Trimming took 3 bases from V and 6 from J, leaving 11 bases between them. As DNA, the CDR3 is TGTGCCAGCAGCCATACGAACGGGGCCGGGGAGCTGTTTTTT. Protein: CASSHTNGAGELFF.

This chain uses TRBV12-3 or TRBV12-4 with TRBJ1-3; D remains unclear. The V and J ends lost 6 bases and 3 bases respectively, with 3 bases between them. The CDR3 runs to 11 residues. CDR3 region: CASSNGNTIYF. The CDR3 DNA reads as TGTGCCAGCAGCAATGGAAACACCATATATTTT.

The chain combines TRBV7-2 with TRBJ2-5, with D uncertain. With 5 bases removed from V and 4 bases from J, the gap between germline ends came to 11 bases. The CDR3 consists of 13 residues. Germline values: CDR1 SGHTA, CDR2 FQGNSA. For the CDR3, the DNA is TGTGCCAGCAGCCCGACGATGTCAGAGACCCAGTACTTC. Its protein is CASSPTMSETQYF.

The DNA of the CDR3 is TGTGCCAGCAGCTTACTAGCGGGGCGCTACAATGAGCAGTTCTTC. The encoded protein is CASSLLAGRYNEQFF. The chain combines TRBV7-8 with TRBJ2-1, with 9 bases that match TRBD2. Germline assignment: CDR1 SGHVS and CDR2 FQNEAQ. The CDR3 contains 15 residues. The trim removed 2 bases at V and 3 bases at J, leaving 2 bases unmatched.

This chain connects TRBV12-3 or TRBV12-4 to TRBJ2-7, with D unclear. This CDR3 comprises 11 residues. The CDR3 DNA follows: TGTTCCGTACCGCCCACCTACGAGCAGTACGTC. It is translated as CSVPPTYEQYV.

The V call is TRBV7-8, the J call TRBJ2-3; weak D call: TRBD2 (7 bases). Germline CDR1 SGHVS, CDR2 FQNEAQ. This CDR3 has 17 amino acids. The V end lost 4 bases, the J end lost 3 bases, and 20 bases lay between the germline ends. The CDR3 sequence: CASSSLRFGGATDTQYF. CDR3 bases: TGTGCCAGCAGCTCCCTCCGGTTTGGGGGGGCAACAGATACGCAGTATTTT.

J is TRBJ1-1 and V is TRBV2; D call uncertain. Looked up from germline, CDR1 is SNHLY and CDR2 is FYNNEI. The CDR3 covers 16 residues. Deletions cut 1 base from V and 0 bases from J, with 12 bases between. The CDR3 region is CASSEDQSAMNTEAFF. The CDR3, as DNA: TGTGCCAGCAGTGAAGATCAATCGGCTATGAACACTGAAGCTTTCTTT.

This chain uses TRBV28 with TRBJ2-2; D is uncertain. CDR1 and CDR2 from the germline V gene are MDHEN and SYDVKM. V lost 6 bases to trimming and J lost 8 bases, with 10 bases between them. The CDR3 consists of 12 residues. The CDR3 is CASSMTRGELFF. For the CDR3, the DNA is TGTGCCAGCAGCATGACACGGGGGGAGCTGTTTTTT.

The chain employs TRBV7-2 and TRBJ1-1; 7 nucleotides line up with TRBD1. The V segment lost 5 bases and the J segment 6 bases; nucleotides outside the gene matches: 6. This CDR3 comprises 13 residues. Germline V lookup: CDR1 SGHTA, CDR2 FQGNSA. CDR3 in DNA: TGTGCCAGCAGCAGAGACAGGGCGTCTGAAGCTTTCTTT. Protein product: CASSRDRASEAFF. The entire variable domain, with the rest obtained from reference TRBV7-2 and TRBJ1-1, is as follows: GAGVSQSPSNKVTEKGKDVELRCDPISGHTALYWYRQSLGQGLEFLIYFQGNSAPDKSGLPSDRFSAERTGGSVSTLTIQRTQQEDSAVYLCASSRDRASEAFFGQGTRLTVV.

The chain couples TRBV6-2 or TRBV6-3 to TRBJ2-7, with D possibly TRBD1 on 6 matching bases. CDR1 and CDR2 from the germline V gene are MNHEY and SVGEGT. This CDR3 comprises 12 residues. With 2 bases removed from V and 6 bases from J, the gap between germline ends came to 8 bases. The CDR3 DNA follows: TGTGCCAGCAGTTACGTGGGGGCCGAGCAGTACTTC. It yields the protein CASSYVGAEQYF.

The chain recombines TRBV4-3 with TRBJ2-2, with TRBD1 as a possible D gene (6 bases). The germline V and J ends were trimmed by 4 bases and 6 bases, with 21 bases remaining between them. Germline loops: CDR1 LGHNA, CDR2 YSLEER. The CDR3 sequence is 17 residues long. CDR3 amino acids: CASSPYPRGGQSGELFF. CDR3 DNA sequence: TGCGCCAGCAGCCCATACCCGAGGGGCGGACAGTCCGGGGAGCTGTTTTTT.

The chain combines TRBV2 with TRBJ1-1, with D possibly matching TRBD1 (5 bases). CDR1 is SNHLY and CDR2 is FYNNEI in the germline V gene. The CDR3 has 14 amino acids. V lost 5 bases, J lost 4 bases, and 14 bases lay in between. CDR3 coding DNA: TGTGCCAGCAGTTCTTCAGGTGGGACCACTGAAGCTTTCTTT. Translated, it gives CASSSSGGTTEAFF. Full variable domain (missing parts from reference TRBV2 and TRBJ1-1): EPEVTQTPSHQVTQMGQEVILRCVPISNHLYFYWYRQILGQKVEFLVSFYNNEISEKSEIFDDQFSVERPDGSNFTLKIRSTKLEDSAMYFCASSSSGGTTEAFFGQGTRLTVV.

This rearrangement joins TRBV29-1 to TRBJ2-7, with D perhaps matching TRBD1 (5 bases). From germline, CDR1 is SQVTM and CDR2 ANQGSEA. The CDR3 length is 12 residues. V dropped 7 bases and J dropped 3 bases, with 13 bases sitting between them. The chain's CDR3 is CSGGPDNYEQYF. CDR3 sequence (DNA): TGCAGCGGTGGACCGGACAACTACGAGCAGTACTTC.

The chain employs TRBV2 and TRBJ1-1, with 7 bases fitting TRBD1. J gave up 4 bases and V 1 base, and 9 bases lay outside the gene matches. The CDR3 sequence is 16 residues long. Germline assignment: CDR1 SNHLY and CDR2 FYNNEI. CDR3 protein: CASSEGSHRGGTEAFF. The CDR3 DNA sequence: TGTGCCAGCAGTGAAGGGAGCCACAGGGGCGGCACTGAAGCTTTCTTT.

This clonotype was seen just once. The V call is TRBV29-1, the J call TRBJ2-7; a possible D gene is TRBD2 (5 bases). V was pared by 4 bases and J by 2 bases, with 9 bases between. Looked up from germline, CDR1 is SQVTM and CDR2 is ANQGSEA. The CDR3 has 12 residues. CDR3 in DNA: TGCAGCGTTGTGCTAGCTACCTACGAGCAGTACTTC. This gives the protein CSVVLATYEQYF.

The chain couples TRBV15 to TRBJ1-1; 10 bases fit TRBD1. CDR1 is LNHNV and CDR2 is YYDKDF in the germline V gene (reference sequence). The J segment lost 4 bases and the V segment lost 5 bases, leaving 7 bases of the junction unmatched. This CDR3 spans 15 amino acids. The CDR3 loop reads CATSEWTGGITEAFF. The CDR3 region has the DNA TGTGCCACCAGCGAATGGACAGGGGGGATCACTGAAGCTTTCTTT.

V is TRBV24-1 and J is TRBJ2-1; TRBD1 matches at 9 bases. CDR1 is KGHDR, CDR2 SFDVKD, per germline. This CDR3 is built from 16 residues. V trimming: 3 bases; J trimming: 6 bases; junction bases outside the gene matches: 8. The CDR3 region has the DNA TGTGCCACCAGTGATACCGGGACAGGGTCAGTCAATGAGCAGTTCTTC. Encoded protein: CATSDTGTGSVNEQFF.